Described below is a single TCR beta chain sequence and its context. Its cognate antigen is unknown. The V gene's germline CDR1 is MDHEN and CDR2 SYDVKM. Unmatched junction bases numbered 4, after V lost 6 bases and J lost 3 bases. This CDR3 contains 15 residues. The data stem from a study of graft-versus-host responses after intestinal transplantation. The overall study: All recipients got anti-thymocyte globulin induction, then tacrolimus and steroids for roughly three years.

Study-wide points: Early after transplant, HvG declines were associated with peak levels of circulating GvH clones. The recipient marrow held GvH clones, and some of them showed up first in ileum or blood.

Generated by immunoSEQ multiplex PCR, the TCRdb table keeps only in-frame clones and is missing some. The sample lists tens of thousands of clones; just under 95% were seen once. The starting material was PBMCs, obtained 16 days after intestinal transplant. This sequence originates from a human patient who received an intestinal transplant, so some T cells may come from the graft donor. This rearrangement joins TRBV28 to TRBJ2-1; 11 positions match TRBD2. The CDR3 loop is CASSLTSGSYNEQFF. The CDR3 nucleotides read TGTGCCAGCAGCCTTACTAGCGGGAGCTACAATGAGCAGTTCTTC.